This TCR beta chain was recovered during a study of OX40 agonist ivuxolimab in advanced cancers. The CDR3 totals 14 residues. Germline assignment: CDR1 MDHEN and CDR2 SYDVKM. Trimming removed 5 bases at V and 3 bases at J, with 13 bases between. Profiled with immunoSEQ multiplex PCR; TCRdb holds only in-frame clones, not every one. The sample has some 69,000 clones; approximately 92% are singletons. This clonotype was obtained from an adult with an advanced solid tumor such as melanoma, head and neck, liver or kidney cancer. This specimen was CD4+ or CD8+ T cells sorted from blood, taken in a trial of the OX40 agonist ivuxolimab. The chain joins TRBV28 to TRBJ1-1; D perhaps matches TRBD1 (6 bases). The CDR3 DNA follows: TGTGCCAGCAGTCCCCTGGACAGTCACACTGAAGCTTTCTTT. It yields the protein CASSPLDSHTEAFF.